One T cell receptor beta chain is described in this entry. Its antigen is not known. This record belongs to a study of a mutant IDH1 vaccine in newly diagnosed glioma. Study-level information: Treated patients showed a male proportion of roughly 60%, a female proportion of around 40%, and a mean age of around 40 years. Antecedent treatment encompassed radiotherapy, temozolomide, or their combination; the majority received both.

Notes on the study in general: Apparently, pseudoprogression bore no relation to changes among the top peripheral T cell clonotypes.

Libraries were prepared by immunoSEQ multiplex PCR; TCRdb keeps only in-frame clonotypes and omits some of them. The sample includes tens of thousands of clones, under 85% of them seen just once. The time point is: week 47, end of study. Every vaccination contained 300 ug of the mutant IDH1 20-mer peptide and was paired with topical imiquimod. Eight vaccinations were given in weeks 1, 3, 5, 7, 11, 15, 19 and 23. The sequence came from a woman aged 45 to 65 with glioma. This specimen consisted of PBMCs, obtained from a glioma patient whose treatment included an IDH1 peptide vaccine.

The CDR3 nucleotides are TGTGCCAGCAGATTGACTCGGAACTCTGGAAACACCATATATTTT. This codes for CASRLTRNSGNTIYF. J is TRBJ1-3 and V is TRBV7-9; D remains unclear. The V end was cut by 6 bases, the J end by 0 bases, with 12 bases between. CDR1 is SEHNR, CDR2 FQNEAQ, per germline (reference sequence). CDR3 size: 15 residues. Full variable domain (remainder filled in from reference TRBV7-9 and TRBJ1-3): DTGVSQNPRHKITKRGQNVTFRCDPISEHNRLYWYRQTLGQGPEFLTYFQNEAQLEKSRLLSDRFSAERPKGSFSTLEIQRTEQGDSAMYLCASRLTRNSGNTIYFGEGSWLTVV.